Below are 20 T cell receptor beta chains sequenced from a single sample in a study of tissue T cells after allogeneic stem cell transplantation. Noted time point: mouse harvest day 7 after allogeneic transplant. Each mouse received 10^7 T-cell-depleted marrow cells plus 10^6 splenic CD5+ T cells by tail vein. Repertoires were generated with immunoSEQ multiplex PCR, while TCRdb's copy carries only in-frame clones and drops some. Here the sample spans some 6,600 clones, 50% being singletons. The sample comprised gut tissue. The receptors shown here come from a female BALB/c mouse given C57BL/6 T cells with graft-versus-host disease after an allogeneic hematopoietic cell transplant.

Notes on this clone: Mouse germline and gene names are used. The read halts 1 residue ahead of the CDR3 end, with the missing end drawn from the germline J gene. V and J are TRBV16 and TRBJ2-7, with TRBD2 as a possible D gene (5 bases). The CDR3 loop spans 12 amino acids. Trimming cost V 4 bases and J 4 bases, with 8 bases left between them. Germline values: CDR1 SGHSA, CDR2 FRNQAP. CDR3 amino acids: CASSSWGYEQYF. The CDR3 DNA, read in part, is TGTGCAAGCAGCTCATGGGGTTATGAACAGTAC.

This clone was detected only a few times. Genes and germline come from the mouse. Sequencing ends 1 residue short of the CDR3 end; the germline J gene provides the rest. The V call is TRBV20, the J call TRBJ1-3; tentatively, D is TRBD1 (5 bases). The CDR3 has 12 amino acids. Germline V gene sequence: CDR1 GFQATS, CDR2 STVNSAI. The CDR3: CGMGGSGNTLYF. The DNA read from the CDR3 is TGTGGGATGGGGGGTTCTGGAAATACGCTCTAT.

As concerns this clone: Gene and germline names: mouse. The sequence runs out 1 residue before the end of the CDR3; the remainder is reconstructed from the germline J gene. The chain uses TRBV26 and TRBJ2-2; tentatively, D is TRBD1 (6 bases). Germline lookup yields CDR1 KGHPV and CDR2 FQNQEV (reference sequence). This CDR3 has 15 amino acids. V lost 1 base and J lost 1, with 7 bases in between. The CDR3 DNA, read in part, is TGTGCCAGCAGTCTGTTACAGGGAAACACCGGGCAGCTCTAC. It is translated as CASSLLQGNTGQLY. The complete CDR3 sequence is CASSLLQGNTGQLYF.

As concerns this clone: The gene symbols are mouse symbols. The CDR3 end lies 1 residue beyond the end of the read and is filled in from the germline J gene. The rearrangement uses TRBV13-1 and TRBJ1-5; 9 bases line up with TRBD1. The CDR3 loop spans 14 amino acids. Trimming took 3 bases from V and 7 from J; bases not matched to a gene: 5. The V gene's germline CDR1 is NSHNY and CDR2 SYGAGN. Partial CDR3 DNA: TGTGCCAGCAGTGGCGGGACAGGGTATCAGGCTCCGCTT. Translation: CASSGGTGYQAPL. The CDR3, in full, reads CASSGGTGYQAPLF.

By sample fraction, this clone is large. Gene names and germline match the mouse. The read halts 1 residue ahead of the CDR3 end, with the missing end drawn from the germline J gene. The V call is TRBV3, the J call TRBJ2-1, with a tentative D call TRBD2 (6 bases). The V end lost 4 bases, the J end lost 0 bases, and 10 bases lay between the germline ends. This CDR3 comprises 15 residues. Germline-derived CDR1 and CDR2 are SNHLY and FYNGKV (reference sequence). This CDR3 is CASSSNWVNYAEQFF. CDR3 bases read: TGTGCCAGCAGCTCGAACTGGGTTAACTATGCTGAGCAGTTC.

Comments on this clone: Gene names and germline refer to mouse. The read comes to an end 1 residue before the CDR3 does, leaving the germline J gene to fill in the end. V is TRBV15 and J is TRBJ1-1; D possibly corresponds to TRBD1 (6 bases). The CDR3 has 11 residues. V gave up 9 bases and J gave up 8 bases, with 13 bases separating them. Germline loops: CDR1 SGHND, CDR2 FRSKSL. The CDR3 spells CASLRGEEVFF. Incomplete CDR3 DNA: TGTGCCAGTCTAAGGGGGGAGGAAGTCTTC.

Notes on this clone: Gene names denote mouse genes. The read halts 1 residue ahead of the CDR3 end, with the missing end drawn from the germline J gene. The chain employs TRBV5 and TRBJ1-4; possible D gene TRBD1, 5 bases. The CDR3 consists of 15 residues. With 0 bases removed from V and 0 bases from J, the gap between germline ends came to 5 bases. The germline gives CDR1 LGHNA, CDR2 YNLKQL (reference sequence). Incomplete CDR3 DNA: TGTGCCAGCAGCCAAGAGACAGTTTCCAACGAAAGATTATTT. It yields the protein CASSQETVSNERLF. The complete CDR3 reads CASSQETVSNERLFF.

On this clone itself: Mouse gene names apply. Read sequence stops 1 residue before the CDR3 end, and the germline J gene provides the missing end. This chain joins TRBV13-2 and TRBJ1-1; TRBD1 is a possible D gene (5 bases). CDR3 length: 13 residues. Germline V gene data show CDR1 as NNHNN and CDR2 as SYGAGS (reference sequence). Trimming took off 5 bases at V and 4 bases at J, with 12 bases between the two ends. The CDR3 spells CASGVRVLTEVFF. The covered CDR3 bases are TGTGCCAGCGGGGTCAGGGTCCTCACAGAAGTCTTC.

Only a few counts were recorded for this clone. Any gene name here is a mouse gene name. Coverage ceases 1 residue before the CDR3 finishes, and the germline J gene fills in the end. The chain is built from TRBV19 and TRBJ1-4; 10 bases are shared with TRBD1. The V gene end was trimmed by 6 bases and the J gene end by 0 bases; junction bases not matched to a gene: 2. This CDR3 region has 15 residues. Germline values: CDR1 FNHDT, CDR2 SITEND (reference sequence). Incomplete CDR3 DNA: TGTGCCAGCAAGGACAGGGGGGTTTCCAACGAAAGATTATTT. It codes for CASKDRGVSNERLF. The whole CDR3 is CASKDRGVSNERLFF.

For this clone: Genes here carry mouse names. The read falls 1 residue short of the CDR3 end, and the missing part is taken from the germline J gene. The J gene is TRBJ2-1, the V gene TRBV12-2; TRBD1 aligns across 9 bases. The CDR3 runs 14 residues. V was clipped by 0 bases and J by 6 bases; unmatched bases: 2. Germline V CDR1 and CDR2: SGHLS, HYDKME. The CDR3 bases that were read are TGTGCCAGCTCTCTCGGGACAGGGCTTGCTGAGCAGTTC. This encodes CASSLGTGLAEQF. The CDR3 as a whole reads CASSLGTGLAEQFF.

On this clone itself: Germline and genes: mouse. Read sequence stops 1 residue before the CDR3 end, and the germline J gene provides the missing end. The chain couples TRBV1 to TRBJ1-6; 11 nucleotides match TRBD1. TRBJ1-6 is reported as an ORF; its role is uncertain. This CDR3 region has 16 residues. Per the germline V gene, CDR1 is NSQYPW and CDR2 is LRSPGD (reference sequence). The junction had 1 base not matched to a gene; V was cut back by 2 bases and J by 4 bases. The CDR3 here is CTCSARDRGYNSPLYF. The CDR3 DNA, read in part, is TGCACCTGCAGTGCAAGGGACAGGGGGTATAATTCGCCCCTCTAC.

This clone turned up a few times. Germline and genes: mouse. Sequencing ends 1 residue short of the CDR3 end; the germline J gene provides the rest. V and J are TRBV26 and TRBJ2-7, with D possibly TRBD1 on 5 matching bases. Trimming shortened V by 2 bases and J by 0 bases, and 8 bases separated the two germline ends. The CDR3 extends over 14 amino acids. Germline CDR1 KGHPV, CDR2 FQNQEV (reference sequence). The covered CDR3 bases are TGTGCCAGCAGTCTGCCAGGGCCCTCCTATGAACAGTAC. Amino acids: CASSLPGPSYEQY. The full CDR3 reads CASSLPGPSYEQYF.

Notes on this clone: The gene symbols are mouse symbols. CDR3 loop: CTCSARDRGRNSDYTF. CDR3 DNA (partial): TGCACCTGCAGTGCGCGGGACAGGGGGCGAAACTCCGACTACACC. The rearrangement uses TRBV1 and TRBJ1-2, with 12 bases lining up with TRBD1. The observed sequence ends 1 residue before the CDR3 terminus, with the missing tail filled in from the germline J gene. Germline V gives CDR1 NSQYPW, CDR2 LRSPGD (reference sequence). This CDR3 spans 16 amino acids. V trimming: 3 bases; J trimming: 1 base; junction bases outside the gene matches: 3.

Points on this clone: Gene names follow the mouse nomenclature. The CDR3 here is CASSPGGPSAETLYF. The DNA read from the CDR3 is TGTGCCAGCTCTCCCGGGGGTCCTAGTGCAGAAACGCTGTAT. This sequence joins TRBV12-2 and TRBJ2-3; D tentatively fits TRBD1 or TRBD2 (5 bases each). The missing CDR3 end, 1 residue past where the read stops, is filled in from the germline J gene. Between the trimmed V and J ends, which lost 2 bases and 0 bases, there was a span of 11 bases. This CDR3 is built from 15 residues. Germline V gives CDR1 SGHLS, CDR2 HYDKME.

To note about this clone: Here the gene names and germline are mouse. The read terminates 1 residue before the CDR3 end, so the remaining end is supplied by the germline J gene. V is TRBV3 and J is TRBJ2-5; TRBD1 is a possible D gene (6 bases). The CDR3 has 13 amino acids. Trimming removed 6 bases at V and 3 bases at J, with 10 bases between. Germline CDR1 SNHLY, CDR2 FYNGKV (reference sequence). This CDR3 reads CASRPGQQDTQYF. CDR3 DNA (partial): TGTGCCAGCAGGCCGGGACAACAAGACACCCAGTAC.

This clone was seen only a few times. Gene names and germline refer to mouse. The read stops 1 residue short of the end of the CDR3; the missing end is completed from the germline J gene. The chain couples TRBV4 to TRBJ1-5; TRBD1 matches 9 bases. V was clipped by 3 bases and J by 4 bases; unmatched bases: 1. There are 14 residues in the CDR3. Germline V gives CDR1 LGHDT, CDR2 YNNKQL (reference sequence). The DNA read from the CDR3 is TGTGCCAGCAGCTACGGACAGGGGAACCAGGCTCCGCTT. Its protein product is CASSYGQGNQAPL. The complete CDR3 sequence is CASSYGQGNQAPLF.

As to this clone: Mouse germline and gene names are used. The CDR3 extends 1 residue past the end of the read, so its final part is completed from the germline J gene. V and J are TRBV13-3 and TRBJ2-7; D is perhaps TRBD2 (6 bases). Per germline, CDR1 NNHDY and CDR2 SYVADS. The V end lost 9 bases, the J end lost 3 bases, and 10 bases lay between the germline ends. This CDR3 is 11 amino acids long. CDR3 bases read: TGTGCCACCCGGGACTTCTATGAACAGTAC. This gives the protein CATRDFYEQY. The full-length CDR3 reads as CATRDFYEQYF.

In this sample, this clone turned up a few times. Any gene name here is a mouse gene name. From the germline J gene comes the end of the CDR3, since the read stops 1 residue before it. This chain connects TRBV26 to TRBJ2-2; 8 bases line up with TRBD2. This CDR3 has 16 amino acids. V was pared by 0 bases and J by 0 bases, with 0 bases of the junction left unmatched. Looked up from germline, CDR1 is KGHPV and CDR2 is FQNQEV (reference sequence). The CDR3 spells CASSLSLGANTGQLYF. The sequenced part of the CDR3 DNA is TGTGCCAGCAGTCTGTCACTGGGGGCAAACACCGGGCAGCTCTAC.

Comment on this clone: Mouse gene names and germline throughout. CDR3 DNA (partial): TGTGCAAGCAGCTTAGCCTGGGCTAACCAAGACACCCAGTAC. As protein: CASSLAWANQDTQY. The CDR3 in its entirety is CASSLAWANQDTQYF. The chain recombines TRBV16 with TRBJ2-5; possibly TRBD2 for D (5 bases). The missing CDR3 end, 1 residue past where the read stops, is filled in from the germline J gene. The CDR3 has 15 residues. V was pared by 1 base and J by 0 bases, with 8 bases between. Germline-derived CDR1 and CDR2 are SGHSA and FRNQAP.

This clone was found a few times. Genes and germline come from the mouse. The read ends 1 residue shy of where the CDR3 ends; the end is completed using the germline J gene. The chain combines TRBV5 with TRBJ2-7; 10 positions match TRBD2. CDR1 is LGHNA, CDR2 YNLKQL, per germline (reference sequence). Unmatched junction bases numbered 2, after V lost 2 bases and J lost 1 base. The CDR3 is 15 amino acids. Incomplete CDR3 DNA: TGTGCCAGCAGCCAATGGACTGGGGGATCCTATGAACAGTAC. It translates to CASSQWTGGSYEQY. The whole CDR3 protein is CASSQWTGGSYEQYF.